This TCR beta chain was obtained from a study of follicular helper T cells after annual influenza vaccination (dated by TCRdb to 2016 to 2017). Some background on the complete study: After each seasonal influenza vaccination, blood was collected on days 0, 7 and 28. Multi-year samples were available from six subjects, with four subjects covering two vaccination seasons and two subjects covering three seasons. Some subjects were followed across successive annual vaccinations spanning the 2013-2014, 2014-2015 and 2015-2016 seasons to study recall of cTfh clones. The 2015 samples were processed right after collection, while the 2013-2014 samples were cryopreserved. One week after vaccination, a second recruited cohort of roughly 12 subjects (Table S1) displayed a similar ICOS+CD38+ cTfh response. The full study reports these points: Undersampling of the much larger non-cTfh compartments could not be excluded when assessing influenza clone enrichment. Rare clonotypes could not be sampled because productive TCRB sequences were recovered from only roughly 8.5-22% of the analyzed cells. Day 7 ICOS+CD38+ clones were most often found later in ICOS-CD38- cTfh, suggesting that subset may serve as a memory reservoir. Successive annual vaccinations recalled a recurrent oligoclonal ICOS+CD38+ cTfh response that contained tetramer and AIM influenza-specific clonotypes. ICOS+CD38+ cTfh clonality correlated with the frequency of that population, and its change correlated with the change in circulating plasmablast frequency.

The sample holds one count of this clone. What antigen it recognizes has not been identified. One base away there is no much larger clone; base qualities are not given. The germline V gene specifies SGHDT as CDR1 and YYEEEE as CDR2. From V the trimming removes 2 bases and from J it removes 7 bases, while the gene matches leave 2 bases of the junction unaccounted for. The CDR3 goes from the cysteine to the phenylalanine over 13 residues. Only the CDR3 portion is preserved as DNA: 39 bases, with reading frame beginning at the first base. Explained via the paper, the time point label denotes: 2015-2016 season, pre-vaccination. Seasonal inactivated influenza vaccine (Fluvarix) was administered to adults, and sorted blood CD4 subsets were tracked by TCRB sequencing before and after vaccination. Subjects were considered eligible if community-dwelling and if influenza vaccine had not been received in the prior 6 months. Subjects were excluded for influenza vaccine contraindications, substance abuse, HIV/AIDS, active malignancy, immunomodulatory medication, or active illness such as respiratory infection. At each time point, somewhere between roughly 35 and 110 mL of blood was taken. Ficoll-Paque PLUS or SepMate separation was used to isolate PBMC. As a comparison non-Tfh subset, CXCR5- memory CD4 T cells were sorted. Before DNA extraction, cell subsets were sorted from PBMC on a BD FACS Aria.

The library relied on the immunoSEQ multiplex PCR assay. Adaptive Biotechnologies handled the TCRB amplification, library preparation, sequencing and preliminary bioinformatics at Survey level resolution. The authors processed their data as follows. Clonality was calculated in R as 1 minus normalized Shannon entropy, and the Gini index was computed with the R package ineq. Overlap score was defined as the summed counts of shared sequences divided by the total counts of all sequences in both compared samples. The significance of shared clonotypes was tested with Fisher's exact test, assuming a theoretical repertoire of 10^7 TCRB sequences. TCRdb took this table from immuneACCESS and kept in-frame rearrangements with V and J called. Such tables lack part of the clones; where checked against another copy, unresolved V genes explain under half of the gap, and the rest is unexplained. From that table come the V and J calls and clone size; the DNA was used to work out D and trimming. The sample yields under 7,000 clones; approximately 78% were counted once. Around 0.77% of the sample is in the top ten clones.

This TCR derives from an adult who received the influenza vaccine. The chain uses TRBV5-6 and TRBJ2-4; the junction holds 8 bases that match TRBD2. The sequencing used CXCR5- memory CD4+ T cells sorted from blood, collected on the day of influenza vaccination. The cell subset or site label, as the study defines it: CXCR5- memory CD4 T cells. The CDR3 amino acid sequence is: CASSLTGGNIQYF. The sequenced DNA: TGTGCCAGCAGCTTAACGGGGGGGAACATTCAGTACTTC.